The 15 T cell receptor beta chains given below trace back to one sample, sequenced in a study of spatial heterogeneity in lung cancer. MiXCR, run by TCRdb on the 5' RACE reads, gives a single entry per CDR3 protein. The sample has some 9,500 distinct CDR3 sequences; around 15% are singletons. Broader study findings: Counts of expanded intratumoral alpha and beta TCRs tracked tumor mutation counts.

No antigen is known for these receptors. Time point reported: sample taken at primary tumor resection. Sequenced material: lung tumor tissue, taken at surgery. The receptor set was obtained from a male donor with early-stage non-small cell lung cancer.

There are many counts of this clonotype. DNA of the CDR3: TGTGCCAGCAGCACCCGACTAGCTGACCTTGATGAGACCCAGTACTTC. This translates into CASSTRLADLDETQYF. The V gene is TRBV7-2, the J gene TRBJ2-5; 7 bases match TRBD2. J gave up 5 bases and V 5 bases, and 14 bases lay outside the gene matches. Germline values: CDR1 SGHTA, CDR2 FQGNSA. The CDR3 is 16 residues long.

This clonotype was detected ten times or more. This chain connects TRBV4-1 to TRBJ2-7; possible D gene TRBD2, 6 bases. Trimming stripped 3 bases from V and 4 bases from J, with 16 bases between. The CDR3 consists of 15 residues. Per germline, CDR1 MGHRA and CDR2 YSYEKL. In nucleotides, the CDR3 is TGCGCCAGCAGCCAGGTTGGGGGGAGTGGTTACGAGCAGTACTTC. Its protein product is CASSQVGGSGYEQYF.

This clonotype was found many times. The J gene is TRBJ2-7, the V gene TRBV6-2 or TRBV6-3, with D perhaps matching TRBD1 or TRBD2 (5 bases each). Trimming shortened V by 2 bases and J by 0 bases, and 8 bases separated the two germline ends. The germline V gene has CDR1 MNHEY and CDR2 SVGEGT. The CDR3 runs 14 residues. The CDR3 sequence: CASSYRDGSYEQYF. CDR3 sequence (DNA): TGTGCCAGCAGTTACCGGGACGGCTCCTACGAGCAGTACTTC.

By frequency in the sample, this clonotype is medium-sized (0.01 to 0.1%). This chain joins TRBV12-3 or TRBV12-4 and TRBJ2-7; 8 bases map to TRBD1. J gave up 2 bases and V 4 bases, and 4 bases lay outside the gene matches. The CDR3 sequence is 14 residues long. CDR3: CASSSGTGAYEQYF. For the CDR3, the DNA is TGTGCCAGCAGTTCGGGGACAGGAGCCTACGAGCAGTACTTC.

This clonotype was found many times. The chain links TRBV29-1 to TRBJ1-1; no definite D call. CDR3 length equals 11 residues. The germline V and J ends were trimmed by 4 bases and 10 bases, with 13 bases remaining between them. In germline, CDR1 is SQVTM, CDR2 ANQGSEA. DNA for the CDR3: TGCAGCGTTGTAGAGATGGCCGCAGCTTTCTTT. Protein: CSVVEMAAAFF. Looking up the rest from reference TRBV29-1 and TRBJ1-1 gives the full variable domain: SAVISQKPSRDICQRGTSLTIQCQVDSQVTMMFWYRQQPGQSLTLIATANQGSEATYESGFVIDKFPISRPNLTFSTLTVSNMSPEDSSIYLCSVVEMAAAFFGQGTRLTVV.

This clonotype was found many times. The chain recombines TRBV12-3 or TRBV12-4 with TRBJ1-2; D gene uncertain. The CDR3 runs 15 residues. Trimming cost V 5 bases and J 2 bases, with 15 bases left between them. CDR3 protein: CASSPTPRSNYGYTF. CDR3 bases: TGTGCCAGCAGTCCTACCCCACGCAGCAACTATGGCTACACCTTC.

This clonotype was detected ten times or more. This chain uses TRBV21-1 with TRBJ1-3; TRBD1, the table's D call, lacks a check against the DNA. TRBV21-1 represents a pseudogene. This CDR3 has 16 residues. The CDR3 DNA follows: TGTGCCAGCAGCGAGCCCGGGACGGACTCTGGAAACACCATATATTTT. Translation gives CASSEPGTDSGNTIYF.

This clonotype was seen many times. The CDR3 DNA is TGCAGTGCTAGAGGGGGGACAGGGTTAAGTTCACCCCTCCACTTT. This encodes CSARGGTGLSSPLHF. The chain is built from TRBV20-1 and TRBJ1-6; the match to TRBD1 covers 9 bases. The CDR3 contains 15 residues. Germline values: CDR1 DFQATT, CDR2 SNEGSKA (reference sequence). Trimming removed 1 base from V and 9 bases from J; junction bases left unmatched: 7.

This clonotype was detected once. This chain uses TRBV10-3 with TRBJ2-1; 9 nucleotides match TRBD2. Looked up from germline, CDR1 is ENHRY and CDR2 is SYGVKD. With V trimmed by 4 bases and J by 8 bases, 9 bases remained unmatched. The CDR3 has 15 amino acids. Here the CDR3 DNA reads TGTGCCATCAGTGGGCCGGGACTAGCACTCCATGAGCAGTTCTTC. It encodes CAISGPGLALHEQFF.

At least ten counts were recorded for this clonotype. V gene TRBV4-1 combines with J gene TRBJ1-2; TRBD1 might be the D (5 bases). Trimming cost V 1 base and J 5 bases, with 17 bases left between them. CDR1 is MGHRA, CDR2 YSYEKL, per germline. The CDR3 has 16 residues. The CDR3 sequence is CASSQGEEDMPYGYTF. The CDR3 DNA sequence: TGCGCCAGCAGCCAAGGGGAGGAGGACATGCCGTATGGCTACACCTTC.

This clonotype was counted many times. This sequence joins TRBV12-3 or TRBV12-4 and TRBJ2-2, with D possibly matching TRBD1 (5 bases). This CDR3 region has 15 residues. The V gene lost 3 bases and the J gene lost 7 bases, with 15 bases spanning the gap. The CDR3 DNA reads TGTGCCAGCAGTTTTTCCCCAGGGCGAGACGGGGAGCTGTTTTTT. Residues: CASSFSPGRDGELFF.

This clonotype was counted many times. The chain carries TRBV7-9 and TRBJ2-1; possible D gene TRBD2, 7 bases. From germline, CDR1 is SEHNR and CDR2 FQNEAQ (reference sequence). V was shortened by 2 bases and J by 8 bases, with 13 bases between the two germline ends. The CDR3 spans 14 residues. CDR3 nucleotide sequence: TGTGCCAGCAGCTTAAAGGGGGAGGGCCATGAGCAGTTCTTC. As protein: CASSLKGEGHEQFF.

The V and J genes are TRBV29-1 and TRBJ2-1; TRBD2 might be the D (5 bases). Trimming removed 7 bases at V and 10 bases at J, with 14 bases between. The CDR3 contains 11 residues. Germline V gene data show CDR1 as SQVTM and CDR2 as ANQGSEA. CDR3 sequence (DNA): TGCAGCGCATTGGTCGGGGAGGAGCAGTTCTTC. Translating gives CSALVGEEQFF.

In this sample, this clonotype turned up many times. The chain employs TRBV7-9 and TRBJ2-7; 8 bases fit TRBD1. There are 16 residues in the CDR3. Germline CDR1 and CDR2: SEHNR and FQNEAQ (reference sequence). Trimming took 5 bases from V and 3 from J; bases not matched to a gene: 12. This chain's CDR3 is CASSLDPGQGDYEQYF. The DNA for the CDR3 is TGTGCCAGCAGCCTAGACCCCGGACAGGGAGACTACGAGCAGTACTTC.

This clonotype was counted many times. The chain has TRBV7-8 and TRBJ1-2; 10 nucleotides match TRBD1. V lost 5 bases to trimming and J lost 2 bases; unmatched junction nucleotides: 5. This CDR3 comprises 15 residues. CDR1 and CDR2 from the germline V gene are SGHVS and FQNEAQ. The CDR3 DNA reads TGTGCCAGCAGCCCGCAGGGACAGGGGAACTATGGCTACACCTTC. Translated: CASSPQGQGNYGYTF.